This T cell receptor (beta chain) was sequenced for a study of blood T cells in healthy people across ages. Unmatched junction bases numbered 3, after V lost 2 bases and J lost 2 bases. The CDR3 runs 13 residues. CDR1 is DFQATT, CDR2 SNEGSKA, per germline (reference sequence). Findings and caveats of the study: TCR beta diversity was tightly associated with the proportion of naive T cells.

A second PCR of 7 to 11 cycles used a sample-barcoded 5' primer and a J-beta primer mix. MiXCR was run by TCRdb on the 5' RACE reads, yielding one entry per CDR3 protein. The table lists 800,000 or so distinct CDR3 sequences, approximately 25% of them singletons. This clonotype has only a few counts. Its antigen remains unidentified. These same records also appear under a second study, on T cells of mothers and their children. That report notes: T cell clones that were persistent and microchimeric went undetected.

Sequencing was done on a sample of blood. The chain recombines TRBV20-1 with TRBJ2-7, with 7 bases fitting TRBD1. The receptor was derived from a boy younger than 18 in good health. The CDR3 bases are TGCAGTGCTAGAATTGGACAGGCCTACGAGCAGTACTTC. Translated: CSARIGQAYEQYF.